The 3 T cell receptor beta chains in this list originate from one sample, sequenced in a study of spatial heterogeneity in lung cancer. Regarding time point: sample taken at primary tumor resection. Whole RNA was taken from tumor, nontumor lung or frozen PBMC; it was then sequenced unsorted. TCRdb reprocessed the 5' RACE reads via MiXCR and lists one record per CDR3 protein. Among approximately 2,500 distinct CDR3 sequences listed, under 40% were seen once. Sequenced here: PBMCs, sampled at surgery. Source of these receptors: a male donor with early-stage non-small cell lung cancer.

In regard to this clonotype: No DNA is shown, since the ends of the CDR3 on it are uncertain; the CDR3 is the one TCRdb lists. This rearrangement joins TRBV5-1 to TRBJ2-2; the table's D gene call, TRBD2, was not cross checked with the DNA. The CDR3 has 19 amino acids, counting both end residues. CDR1 SGHRS and CDR2 YFSETQ come from the germline V gene. CDR3 sequence: CASSLGQREGRGTPGSCFF.

The CDR3: CSVPGPGQWTQYF. The CDR3 bases are TGCAGCGTCCCCGGACCGGGACAGTGGACCCAGTACTTC. V gene TRBV29-1 combines with J gene TRBJ2-5, with TRBD1 matching 7 bases. This CDR3 has 13 residues. Germline CDR1 reads SQVTM; CDR2 reads ANQGSEA. Trimming cost V 6 bases and J 7 bases; bases outside gene matches: 11.

Many counts were recorded for this clonotype. The V and J genes are TRBV28 and TRBJ1-1; D remains unclear. The V end was cut by 4 bases, the J end by 1 base, with 7 bases between. The CDR3 length is 13 residues. Germline values: CDR1 MDHEN, CDR2 SYDVKM. CDR3 sequence (DNA): TGTGCCAGCAGTTCTTACAAGAACACTGAAGCTTTCTTT. As protein: CASSSYKNTEAFF.